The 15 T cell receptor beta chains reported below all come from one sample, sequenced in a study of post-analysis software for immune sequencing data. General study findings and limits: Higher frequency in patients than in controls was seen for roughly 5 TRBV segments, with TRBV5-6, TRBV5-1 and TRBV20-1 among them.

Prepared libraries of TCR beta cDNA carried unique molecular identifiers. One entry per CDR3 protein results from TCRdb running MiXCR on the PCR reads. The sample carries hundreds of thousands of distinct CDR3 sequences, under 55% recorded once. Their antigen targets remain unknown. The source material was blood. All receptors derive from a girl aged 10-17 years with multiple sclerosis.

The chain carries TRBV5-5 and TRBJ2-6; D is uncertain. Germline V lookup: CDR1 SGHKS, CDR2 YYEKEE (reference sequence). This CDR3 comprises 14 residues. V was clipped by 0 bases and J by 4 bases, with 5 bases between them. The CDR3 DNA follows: TGTGCCAGCAGCTTGGGGTACGGGGCCAACGTCCTGACTTTC. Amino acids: CASSLGYGANVLTF.

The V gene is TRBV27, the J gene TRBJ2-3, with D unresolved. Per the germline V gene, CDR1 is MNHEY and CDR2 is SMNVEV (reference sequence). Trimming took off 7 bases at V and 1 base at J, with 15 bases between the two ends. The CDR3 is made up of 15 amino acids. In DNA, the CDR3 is TGTGCCAGCAACCCCCAGTACACGCGCACAGATACGCAGTATTTT. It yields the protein CASNPQYTRTDTQYF.

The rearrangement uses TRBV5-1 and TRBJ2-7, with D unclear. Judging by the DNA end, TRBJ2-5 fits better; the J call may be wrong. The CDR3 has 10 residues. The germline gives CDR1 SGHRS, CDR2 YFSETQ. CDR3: CASGTETQYF. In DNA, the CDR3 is TGCGCCAGCGGTACGGAGACCCAGTACTTC.

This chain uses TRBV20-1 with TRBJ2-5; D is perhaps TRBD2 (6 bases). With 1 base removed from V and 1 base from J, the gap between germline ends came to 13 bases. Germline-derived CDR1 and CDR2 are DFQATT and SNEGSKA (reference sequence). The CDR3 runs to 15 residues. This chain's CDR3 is CSARGLGAGQETQYF. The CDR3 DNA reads TGCAGTGCTAGAGGACTAGGTGCGGGCCAAGAGACCCAGTACTTC.

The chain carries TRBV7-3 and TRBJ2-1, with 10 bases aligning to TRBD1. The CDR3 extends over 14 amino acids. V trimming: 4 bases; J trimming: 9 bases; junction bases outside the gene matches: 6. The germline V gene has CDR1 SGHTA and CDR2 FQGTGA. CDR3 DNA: TGTGCCAGCAGCTCTACGACAGGGGGCAGTGAGCAGTTCTTC. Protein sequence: CASSSTTGGSEQFF.

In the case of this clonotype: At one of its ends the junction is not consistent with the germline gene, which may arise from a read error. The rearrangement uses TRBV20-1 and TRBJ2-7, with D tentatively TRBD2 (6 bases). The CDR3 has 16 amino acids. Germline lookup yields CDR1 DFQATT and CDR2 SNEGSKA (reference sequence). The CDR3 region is CGATNGGLASSYEQYF. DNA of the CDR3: TGCGGTGCAACCAATGGCGGGCTAGCGAGCTCCTACGAGCAGTACTTC.

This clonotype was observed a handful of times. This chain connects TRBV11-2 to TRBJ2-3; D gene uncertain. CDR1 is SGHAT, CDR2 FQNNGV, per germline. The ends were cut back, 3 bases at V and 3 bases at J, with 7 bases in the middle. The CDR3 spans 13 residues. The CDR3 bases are TGTGCCAGCAGCTTTATCCGTACAGATACGCAGTATTTT. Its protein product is CASSFIRTDTQYF.

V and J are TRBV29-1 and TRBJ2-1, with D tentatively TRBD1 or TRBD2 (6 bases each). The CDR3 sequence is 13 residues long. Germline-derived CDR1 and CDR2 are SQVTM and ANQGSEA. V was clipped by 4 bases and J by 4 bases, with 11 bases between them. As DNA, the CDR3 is TGCAGCGTTGGGGGGGCGAGTTACAATGAGCAGTTCTTC. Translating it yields CSVGGASYNEQFF.

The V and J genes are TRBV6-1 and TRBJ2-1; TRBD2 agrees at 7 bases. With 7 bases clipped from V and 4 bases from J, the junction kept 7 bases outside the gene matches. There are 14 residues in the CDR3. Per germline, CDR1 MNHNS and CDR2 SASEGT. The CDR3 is CASTSGDGYNEQFF. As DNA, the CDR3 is TGTGCCAGCACTAGCGGCGACGGGTACAATGAGCAGTTCTTC.

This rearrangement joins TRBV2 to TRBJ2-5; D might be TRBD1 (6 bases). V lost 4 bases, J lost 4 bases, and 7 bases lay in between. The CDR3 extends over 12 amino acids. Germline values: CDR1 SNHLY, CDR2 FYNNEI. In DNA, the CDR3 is TGTGCCAGCAGTGGACAGGTAGAGACCCAGTACTTC. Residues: CASSGQVETQYF.

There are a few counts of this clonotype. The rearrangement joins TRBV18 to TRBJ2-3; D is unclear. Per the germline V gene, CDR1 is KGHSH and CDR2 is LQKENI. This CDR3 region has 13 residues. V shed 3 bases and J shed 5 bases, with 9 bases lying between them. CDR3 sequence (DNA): TGTGCCAGCTCACCTCCGCAGATAGATACGCAGTATTTT. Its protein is CASSPPQIDTQYF.

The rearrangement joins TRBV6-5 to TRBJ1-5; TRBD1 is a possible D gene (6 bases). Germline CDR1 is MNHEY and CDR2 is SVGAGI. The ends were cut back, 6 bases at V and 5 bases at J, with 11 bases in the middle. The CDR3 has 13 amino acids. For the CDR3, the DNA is TGTGCCAGCAGGCGGGACACCTATCAGCCCCAGCATTTT. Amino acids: CASRRDTYQPQHF.

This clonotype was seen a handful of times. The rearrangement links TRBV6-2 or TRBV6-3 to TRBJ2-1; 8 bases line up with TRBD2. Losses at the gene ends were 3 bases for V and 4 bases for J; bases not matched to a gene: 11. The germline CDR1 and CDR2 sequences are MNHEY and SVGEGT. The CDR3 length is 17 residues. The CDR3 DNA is TGTGCCAGCAGTTATTCGCGGGAGGCAGCGGTTTACAATGAGCAGTTCTTC. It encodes CASSYSREAAVYNEQFF.

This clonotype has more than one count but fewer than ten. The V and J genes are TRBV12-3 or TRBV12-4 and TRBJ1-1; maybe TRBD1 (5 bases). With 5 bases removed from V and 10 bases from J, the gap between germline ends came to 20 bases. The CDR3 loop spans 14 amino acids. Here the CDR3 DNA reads TGTGCCAGCAGTAACGTCCCGGGACGTCCGGGAGCTTTCTTT. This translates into CASSNVPGRPGAFF.

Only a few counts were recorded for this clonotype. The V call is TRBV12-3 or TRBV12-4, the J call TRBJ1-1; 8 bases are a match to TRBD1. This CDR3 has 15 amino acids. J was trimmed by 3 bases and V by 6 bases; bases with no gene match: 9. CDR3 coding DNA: TGTGCCAGCAGCAACCGGGACAGGCGATACACTGAAGCTTTCTTT. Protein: CASSNRDRRYTEAFF.